This TCR beta chain originates from a study of response to subunit inactivated influenza vaccine. Findings and caveats of the study: Authors suggested each seasonal influenza vaccination recruits few new T cells.

In its sample, this clonotype was seen a few times. The target antigen is unknown. TCRdb reanalysed the RT-PCR reads using MiXCR and keeps one entry per CDR3 protein. This table has 500,000 to 600,000 distinct CDR3 sequences, 15% to 20% appearing once. V gave up 7 bases and J gave up 0 bases, with 12 bases separating them. CDR3 length: 14 residues. Germline V lookup: CDR1 SGHAT, CDR2 FQNNGV. The sequencing used CD4+ T cells sorted from PBMCs, collected around 25 months after vaccination. This TCR derives from a man aged 50 to 69 who received an inactivated influenza vaccine. The gene calls are TRBV11-2 and TRBJ1-1; tentatively, D is TRBD1 (6 bases). The CDR3 is CASKKGGMNTEAFF. CDR3 nucleotide sequence: TGTGCCAGCAAGAAGGGGGGGATGAACACTGAAGCTTTCTTT.